The sequence of this T cell receptor (beta chain) was determined in a study of cytomegalovirus exposure and HLA in healthy donors. Use of 60 Vbeta and 13 Jbeta primers characterized the PCR. Produced via immunoSEQ multiplex PCR; TCRdb's table is partial and in-frame only. The table shows 100,000 to 150,000 clones, with 55% to 75% occurring only once. The study's findings and limits: The productive fraction for most TCR beta V segments was about 90% or about 30% in an earlier analysis. A later analysis showed that HLA-associated TCR beta chains had undergone more clonal expansion than equally common others. Available immune exposure information covered CMV serostatus only. Across all donors, roughly uniform sequencing depth was an assumption of the presence/absence analyses.

This CDR3 is built from 11 residues. Per the germline V gene, CDR1 is SGHKS and CDR2 is YYEKEE (reference sequence). The V end was cut by 4 bases, the J end by 3 bases, with 4 bases between. In the case of this clone: Its specificity is unknown.

The source material was PBMCs. This sequence was found in a man aged 45-65 years in good health and CMV-seropositive. This chain links TRBV5-5 with TRBJ2-5; no clear D gene. The CDR3 loop is CASSLKETQYF. The CDR3 DNA reads TGTGCCAGCAGCCTAAAAGAGACCCAGTACTTC.